The 20 T cell receptor beta chains below all came from one sample that was sequenced in a study of T cells in Graves' hyperthyroidism and ophthalmopathy. It was RNA transcripts that yielded the amplified TCR beta CDR3 regions. The HTBI primer set drove a first-round RT-PCR of the TCR CDR3. One entry per CDR3 protein results from TCRdb running MiXCR on the multiplex PCR reads. The repertoire includes hundreds of thousands of distinct CDR3 sequences, more than 45% of them detected once, and 8.2% sits in the top ten. The sequenced sample consisted of peripheral blood or thyroid tissue (not recorded which). The receptors shown here come from a woman younger than 35 with Graves' hyperthyroidism.

J is TRBJ2-3 and V is TRBV29-1; a weak D match, TRBD2 (5 bases). The germline V gene has CDR1 SQVTM and CDR2 ANQGSEA. CDR3 length: 13 residues. The V and J ends lost 2 bases and 4 bases respectively, with 10 bases between them. The CDR3 DNA reads TGCAGCGTTGAAACGGGGAGCCCAGATACGCAGTATTTT. Translation: CSVETGSPDTQYF.

V is TRBV7-2 and J is TRBJ2-2; D remains ambiguous. The length of the CDR3 is 14 residues. V was clipped by 5 bases and J by 0 bases, with 7 bases between them. Germline V lookup: CDR1 SGHTA, CDR2 FQGNSA. The CDR3 DNA reads TGTGCCAGCAGCCCTGACCCGAACACCGGGGAGCTGTTTTTT. Protein sequence: CASSPDPNTGELFF.

The chain links TRBV7-2 to TRBJ2-7; TRBD2 matches at 13 bases. Per germline, CDR1 SGHTA and CDR2 FQGNSA. The CDR3 covers 14 residues. V was pared by 5 bases and J by 6 bases, with 4 bases of the junction left unmatched. CDR3 nucleotide sequence: TGTGCCAGCAGCATCGGGACTAGCGGGATCGAGCAGTACTTC. As protein: CASSIGTSGIEQYF.

The V and J genes are TRBV20-1 and TRBJ2-7; 9 nucleotides agree with TRBD2. Germline values: CDR1 DFQATT, CDR2 SNEGSKA (reference sequence). The CDR3 extends over 13 amino acids. Losses at the gene ends were 0 bases for V and 5 bases for J; bases not matched to a gene: 2. The CDR3 is CSARDGLANEQYF. The DNA of the CDR3 is TGCAGTGCTAGAGACGGACTAGCGAACGAGCAGTACTTC.

There are a few counts of this clonotype. The CDR3 region is CARLDRGNSPLHF. CDR3 coding DNA: TGTGCTAGGCTGGACAGGGGGAATTCACCCCTCCACTTT. V gene TRBV2 combines with J gene TRBJ1-6; TRBD1 aligns across 10 bases. Per the germline V gene, CDR1 is SNHLY and CDR2 is FYNNEI. This CDR3 spans 13 amino acids.

V gene TRBV20-1 combines with J gene TRBJ1-4; tentatively, D is TRBD1 (6 bases). The CDR3 spans 12 residues. With 5 bases removed from V and 5 bases from J, the gap between germline ends came to 9 bases. Germline V CDR1 and CDR2: DFQATT, SNEGSKA (reference sequence). CDR3 residues: CSAAGVNEKLFF. As DNA, the CDR3 is TGCAGTGCTGCAGGGGTCAATGAAAAACTGTTTTTT.

This clonotype was counted at least ten times. The chain has TRBV7-8 and TRBJ2-7; TRBD1 aligns across 7 bases. CDR1 and CDR2 (germline): SGHVS, FQNEAQ. Trimming cost V 6 bases and J 9 bases; bases outside gene matches: 8. The CDR3 is 12 amino acids. CDR3 region: CASRRGQEMQYF. The CDR3 DNA is TGTGCCAGCAGACGAGGACAGGAGATGCAGTACTTC.

This clonotype was observed a handful of times. The CDR3 nucleotides read TGTGCCAGCAGGGGAGGGAGCGGTGGCTACACCTTC. Encoded protein: CASRGGSGGYTF. The V call is TRBV6-5, the J call TRBJ1-2, with unresolved D. Germline values: CDR1 MNHEY, CDR2 SVGAGI. The CDR3 consists of 12 residues. The V end lost 6 bases, the J end lost 7 bases, and 12 bases lay between the germline ends.

This clonotype has more than one count but fewer than ten. The chain carries TRBV20-1 and TRBJ2-7, with D perhaps matching TRBD2 (6 bases). Germline V gene sequence: CDR1 DFQATT, CDR2 SNEGSKA (reference sequence). The CDR3 length is 12 residues. Trimming removed 3 bases from V and 5 bases from J, with 11 bases in between. The CDR3 nucleotides are TGCAGTGCTAGTTCGGAGGGCCACGAGCAGTACTTC. Encoded protein: CSASSEGHEQYF.

This clonotype showed up many times. The genes are TRBV15 and TRBJ1-5; a possible D gene is TRBD1 (5 bases). The germline CDR1 and CDR2 sequences are LNHNV and YYDKDF (reference sequence). Trimming pared 8 bases from V and 4 bases from J, leaving 12 bases between. This CDR3 spans 13 amino acids. CDR3 in DNA: TGTGCCACCTCAATGGCAGGGAATCAGCCCCAGCATTTT. Protein sequence: CATSMAGNQPQHF.

This chain joins TRBV29-1 and TRBJ2-7; 7 bases line up with TRBD2. CDR1 SQVTM and CDR2 ANQGSEA come from the germline V gene. V was clipped by 0 bases and J by 7 bases; unmatched bases: 3. The CDR3 is 12 residues long. Here the CDR3 reads CSVEEEGGEQYF. The CDR3 DNA follows: TGCAGCGTTGAAGAAGAGGGAGGGGAGCAGTACTTC.

This clonotype was counted ten times or more. V is TRBV29-1 and J is TRBJ1-1, with unresolved D. CDR3 length equals 12 residues. Germline CDR1 is SQVTM and CDR2 is ANQGSEA. V was trimmed by 7 bases and J by 5 bases, leaving 14 bases between them. DNA of the CDR3: TGCAGCGGCCTCGGGGATGGTACTGAAGCTTTCTTT. It yields the protein CSGLGDGTEAFF.

The chain has TRBV5-1 and TRBJ1-1; 11 bases match TRBD1. Per the germline V gene, CDR1 is SGHRS and CDR2 is YFSETQ. J lost 6 bases, V lost 3 bases, and 4 bases had no gene match. The CDR3 extends over 14 amino acids. CDR3: CASSYRTGGPEAFF. The CDR3 bases are TGCGCCAGCAGCTACCGGACAGGGGGCCCTGAAGCTTTCTTT. Full variable domain (missing parts from reference TRBV5-1 and TRBJ1-1): KAGVTQTPRYLIKTRGQQVTLSCSPISGHRSVSWYQQTPGQGLQFLFEYFSETQRNKGNFPGRFSGRQFSNSRSEMNVSTLELGDSALYLCASSYRTGGPEAFFGQGTRLTVV.

As concerns this clonotype: One junction end does not reproduce the germline sequence, and a read error may be involved. This chain links TRBV24-1 with TRBJ2-5, with 10 bases fitting TRBD1. Germline V gene sequence: CDR1 KGHDR, CDR2 SFDVKD. CDR3 length: 16 amino acids. The CDR3 nucleotides are TGTGCCACCGGTGACCACAGGGGGACAGGGGAAGAGACCCAGTACTTC. The encoded protein is CATGDHRGTGEETQYF.

The chain joins TRBV25-1 to TRBJ1-5; the D gene is possibly TRBD1 (5 bases). Trimming took 3 bases from V and 11 from J, leaving 8 bases between them. The CDR3 consists of 11 residues. In germline, CDR1 is MGHDK, CDR2 SYGVNS. CDR3 protein: CASSEAGAQHF. CDR3 DNA sequence: TGTGCCAGCAGTGAGGCGGGGGCCCAGCATTTT.

This clonotype is a singleton in its sample. The V call is TRBV6-1, the J call TRBJ1-6; D might be TRBD1 (6 bases). The germline V gene encodes CDR1 MNHNS and CDR2 SASEGT. The CDR3 consists of 15 residues. The V end lost 0 bases, the J end lost 6 bases, and 9 bases lay between the germline ends. CDR3 DNA sequence: TGTGCCAGCAGTGAAGCTGAGGACAGTAATTCACCCCTCCACTTT. It is translated as CASSEAEDSNSPLHF.

This clonotype came up many times. The chain links TRBV5-1 to TRBJ2-7; 12 nucleotides match TRBD2. Germline CDR1 is SGHRS and CDR2 is YFSETQ. V was pared by 3 bases and J by 3 bases, with 4 bases of the junction left unmatched. The CDR3 length is 15 residues. Here the CDR3 DNA reads TGCGCCAGCAGCTACGGACTAGCGGGGAACTACGAGCAGTACTTC. Residues: CASSYGLAGNYEQYF.

This chain links TRBV4-3 with TRBJ1-2; no firm D call. The CDR3 loop spans 16 amino acids. Trimming shortened V by 0 bases and J by 4 bases, and 15 bases separated the two germline ends. Per germline, CDR1 LGHNA and CDR2 YSLEER. The CDR3 DNA reads as TGCGCCAGCAGCCAAGATAGGAGCAGCGGACGCTATGGCTACACCTTC. Encoded protein: CASSQDRSSGRYGYTF.

The chain employs TRBV7-6 and TRBJ2-5, with D uncertain. Germline V gene sequence: CDR1 SGHVS, CDR2 FNYEAQ. CDR3 length: 12 residues. The ends were cut back, 5 bases at V and 5 bases at J, with 9 bases in the middle. The CDR3, as DNA: TGTGCCAGCAGCAGGGCCTTGGAGACCCAGTACTTC. The encoded protein is CASSRALETQYF.

Turning to this clonotype: Since no conserved phenylalanine or tryptophan closes the CDR3, a read error is the likely cause. The limits of the CDR3 on the DNA are not certain, so only TCRdb's listed CDR3 is given. The gene calls are TRBV2 and TRBJ1-4. From germline, CDR1 is SNHLY and CDR2 FYNNEI. The CDR3 spans 9 amino acids, including both terminal residues. Here the CDR3 reads CASSDESFV.